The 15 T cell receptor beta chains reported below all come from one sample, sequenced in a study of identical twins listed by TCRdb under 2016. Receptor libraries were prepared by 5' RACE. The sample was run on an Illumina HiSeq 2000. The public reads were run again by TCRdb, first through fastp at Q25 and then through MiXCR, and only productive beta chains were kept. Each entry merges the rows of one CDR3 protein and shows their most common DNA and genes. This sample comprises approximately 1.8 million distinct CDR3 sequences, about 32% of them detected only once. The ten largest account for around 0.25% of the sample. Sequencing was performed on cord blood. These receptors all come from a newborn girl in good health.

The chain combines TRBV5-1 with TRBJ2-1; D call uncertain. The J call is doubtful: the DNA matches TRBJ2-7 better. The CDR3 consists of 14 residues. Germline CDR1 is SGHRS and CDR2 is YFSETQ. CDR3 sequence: CASSFRNSYNEQYF. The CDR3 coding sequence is TGCGCCAGCAGCTTTAGGAACTCCTACAATGAGCAGTACTTC.

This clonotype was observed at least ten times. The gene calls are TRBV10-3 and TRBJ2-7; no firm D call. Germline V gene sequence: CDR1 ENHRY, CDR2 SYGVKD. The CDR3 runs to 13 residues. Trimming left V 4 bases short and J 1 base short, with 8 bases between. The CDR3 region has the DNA TGTGCCATCAGTGGGGTCACTTCCTACGAGCAGTACTTC. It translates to CAISGVTSYEQYF.

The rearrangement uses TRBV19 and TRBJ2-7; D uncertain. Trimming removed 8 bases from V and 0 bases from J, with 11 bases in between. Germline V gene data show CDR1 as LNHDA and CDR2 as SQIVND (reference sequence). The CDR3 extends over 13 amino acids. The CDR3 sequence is CASGGTSSYEQYF. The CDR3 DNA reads TGTGCCAGTGGCGGAACCAGCTCCTACGAGCAGTACTTC.

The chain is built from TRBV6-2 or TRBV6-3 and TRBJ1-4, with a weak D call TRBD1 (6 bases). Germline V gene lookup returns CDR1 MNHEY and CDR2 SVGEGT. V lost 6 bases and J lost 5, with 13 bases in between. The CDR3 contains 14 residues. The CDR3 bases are TGTGCCAGCAGGGCTTGGGGGCTCAATGAAAAACTGTTTTTT. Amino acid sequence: CASRAWGLNEKLFF.

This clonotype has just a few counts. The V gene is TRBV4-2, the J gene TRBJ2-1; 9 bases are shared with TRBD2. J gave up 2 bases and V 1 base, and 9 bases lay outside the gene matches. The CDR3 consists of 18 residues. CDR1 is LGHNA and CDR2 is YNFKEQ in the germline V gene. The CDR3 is CASSQGFAAGGPYNEQFF. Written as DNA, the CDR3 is TGTGCCAGCAGCCAAGGCTTTGCGGCGGGAGGGCCCTACAATGAGCAGTTCTTC.

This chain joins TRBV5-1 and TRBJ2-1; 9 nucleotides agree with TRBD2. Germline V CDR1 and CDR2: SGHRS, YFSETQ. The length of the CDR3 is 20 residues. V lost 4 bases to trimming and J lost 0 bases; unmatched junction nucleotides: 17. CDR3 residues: CASSPIRGAGGISSYNEQFF. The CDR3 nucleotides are TGCGCCAGCAGCCCCATTAGGGGTGCGGGGGGGATAAGCTCCTACAATGAGCAGTTCTTC.

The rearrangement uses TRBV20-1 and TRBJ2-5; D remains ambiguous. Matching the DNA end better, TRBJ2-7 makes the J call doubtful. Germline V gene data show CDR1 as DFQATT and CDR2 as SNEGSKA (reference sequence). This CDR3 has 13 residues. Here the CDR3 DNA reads TGCAGTGCTAGGTCGACTTCCAATTACGAGCAGTACTTC. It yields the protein CSARSTSNYEQYF.

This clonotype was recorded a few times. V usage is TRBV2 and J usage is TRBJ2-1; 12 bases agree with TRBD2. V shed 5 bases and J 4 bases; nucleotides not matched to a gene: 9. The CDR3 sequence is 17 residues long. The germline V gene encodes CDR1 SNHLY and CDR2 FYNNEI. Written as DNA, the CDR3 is TGTGCCAGCAGTAGGCCTAGCGGGGGGGATCTATACAATGAGCAGTTCTTC. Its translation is CASSRPSGGDLYNEQFF.

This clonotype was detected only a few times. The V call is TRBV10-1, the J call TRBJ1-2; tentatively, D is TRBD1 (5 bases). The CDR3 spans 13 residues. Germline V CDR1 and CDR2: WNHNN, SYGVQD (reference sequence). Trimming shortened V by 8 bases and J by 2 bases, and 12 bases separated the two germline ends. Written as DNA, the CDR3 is TGCGCCAGCGTGGGACTGATAAACTATGGCTACACCTTC. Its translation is CASVGLINYGYTF.

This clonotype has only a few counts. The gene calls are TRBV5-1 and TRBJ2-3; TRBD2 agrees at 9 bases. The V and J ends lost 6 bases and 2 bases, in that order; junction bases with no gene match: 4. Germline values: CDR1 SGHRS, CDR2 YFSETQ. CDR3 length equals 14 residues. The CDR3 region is CASNGLALTDTQYF. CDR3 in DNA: TGCGCCAGCAACGGACTAGCGCTCACAGATACGCAGTATTTT.

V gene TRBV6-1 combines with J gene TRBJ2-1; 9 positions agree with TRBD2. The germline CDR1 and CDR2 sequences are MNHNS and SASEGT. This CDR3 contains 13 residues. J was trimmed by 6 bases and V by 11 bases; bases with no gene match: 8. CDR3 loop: CAGSSGTLNEQFF. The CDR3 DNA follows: TGTGCCGGCTCTAGCGGGACTCTCAATGAGCAGTTCTTC.

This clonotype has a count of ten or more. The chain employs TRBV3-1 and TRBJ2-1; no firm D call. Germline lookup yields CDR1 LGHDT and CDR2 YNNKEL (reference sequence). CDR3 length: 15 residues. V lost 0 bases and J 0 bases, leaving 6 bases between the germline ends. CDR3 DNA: TGTGCCAGCAGCCAAGATTGGGGCTCCTACAATGAGCAGTTCTTC. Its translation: CASSQDWGSYNEQFF.

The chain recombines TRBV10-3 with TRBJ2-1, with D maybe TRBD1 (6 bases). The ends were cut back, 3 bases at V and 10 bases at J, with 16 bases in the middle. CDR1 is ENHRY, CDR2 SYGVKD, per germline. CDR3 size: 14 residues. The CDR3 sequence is CAISDPGDTHEQFF. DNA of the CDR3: TGTGCCATCAGTGACCCCGGGGACACCCACGAGCAGTTCTTC.

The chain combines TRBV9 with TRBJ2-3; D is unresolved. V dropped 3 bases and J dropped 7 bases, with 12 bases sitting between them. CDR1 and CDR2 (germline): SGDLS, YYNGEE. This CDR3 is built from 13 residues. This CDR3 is CASSAQVPNTQYF. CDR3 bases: TGTGCCAGCAGCGCCCAAGTCCCGAATACGCAGTATTTT.

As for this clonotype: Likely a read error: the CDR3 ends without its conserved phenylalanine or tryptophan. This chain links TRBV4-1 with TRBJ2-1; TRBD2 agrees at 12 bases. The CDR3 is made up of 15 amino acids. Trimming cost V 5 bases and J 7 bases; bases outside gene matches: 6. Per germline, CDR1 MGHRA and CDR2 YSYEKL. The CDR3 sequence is CASSYPGTSGNEQFS. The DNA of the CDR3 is TGCGCCAGCAGCTATCCCGGGACTAGCGGGAATGAGCAGTTCTCC.